Listed here are 11 T cell receptor beta chains from one sample, sequenced in a study of T cell repertoires in cytomegalovirus infection. TCRdb passed the reads through MiXCR, listing each CDR3 protein once. The sample carries about 100,000 distinct CDR3 sequences, about 22% recorded once. Sequenced sample: CD8+ T cells from PBMCs. The receptors were gathered from a human donor in good health (CMV status not recorded). Some clones in this sample may be carry-over from other donors' samples.

The chain employs TRBV7-9 and TRBJ2-5; D unclear. The V end was cut by 1 base, the J end by 3 bases, with 6 bases between. Per germline, CDR1 SEHNR and CDR2 FQNEAQ (reference sequence). The CDR3 runs to 13 residues. The CDR3 sequence: CASSLERKETQYF. In DNA form, the CDR3 reads TGTGCCAGCAGCTTAGAACGGAAAGAGACCCAGTACTTC.

V and J are TRBV4-3 and TRBJ1-1; D gene unclear. The CDR3 sequence is 16 residues long. Germline V gene sequence: CDR1 LGHNA, CDR2 YSLEER. V lost 0 bases, J lost 2 bases, and 13 bases lay in between. CDR3 region: CASSQDNSSLNTEAFF. The CDR3 DNA reads TGCGCCAGCAGCCAAGACAACAGCTCCTTAAACACTGAAGCTTTCTTT.

This clonotype has just a few counts. The V and J genes are TRBV7-9 and TRBJ2-1; TRBD2 matches at 10 bases. There are 17 residues in the CDR3. Trimming removed 3 bases from V and 8 bases from J; junction bases left unmatched: 13. The germline V gene encodes CDR1 SEHNR and CDR2 FQNEAQ (reference sequence). The CDR3 bases are TGTGCCAGCAGCTTCGACCCTAGCGGGAGAGTCCGCGATGAGCAGTTCTTC. Translating it yields CASSFDPSGRVRDEQFF.

Ten or more counts support this clonotype. The chain recombines TRBV7-6 with TRBJ1-1; unclear D gene. CDR3 length: 14 residues. CDR1 is SGHVS, CDR2 FNYEAQ, per germline. Trimming removed 5 bases at V and 0 bases at J, with 10 bases between. Here the CDR3 DNA reads TGTGCCAGCAGCGGAGATTCAATGAACACTGAAGCTTTCTTT. Translated, it gives CASSGDSMNTEAFF. Supplemented by reference TRBV7-6 and TRBJ1-1, the full variable domain reads GAGVSQSPRYKVTKRGQDVALRCDPISGHVSLYWYRQALGQGPEFLTYFNYEAQQDKSGLPNDRFSAERPEGSISTLTIQRTEQRDSAMYRCASSGDSMNTEAFFGQGTRLTVV.

This clonotype was counted between two and nine times. The chain is built from TRBV12-3 or TRBV12-4 and TRBJ2-7; a weak D match, TRBD2 (7 bases). The CDR3 is 12 amino acids. Trimming pared 7 bases from V and 5 bases from J, leaving 12 bases between. As DNA, the CDR3 is TGTGCCAGCAACACAGGGAGGGACGAGCAGTACTTC. The encoded protein is CASNTGRDEQYF.

This chain connects TRBV6-6 to TRBJ1-2, with TRBD1 matching 7 bases. V dropped 4 bases and J dropped 4; count of bases not matched to a gene: 12. The CDR3 runs to 16 residues. Germline V CDR1 and CDR2: MNHNY, SVGAGI (reference sequence). The CDR3 DNA reads as TGTGCCAGCAGTTCTCTCCTTGACAGGGACCTCTATGGCTACACCTTC. This gives the protein CASSSLLDRDLYGYTF.

This clonotype turned up a few times. The rearrangement joins TRBV14 to TRBJ2-1; TRBD2 might be the D (5 bases). The CDR3 has 14 amino acids. Per the germline V gene, CDR1 is SGHDN and CDR2 is FVKESK. Trimming pared 4 bases from V and 8 bases from J, leaving 15 bases between. The DNA of the CDR3 is TGTGCCAGCAGCCTAACGGGAAGCTTTGATGAGCAGTTCTTC. This translates into CASSLTGSFDEQFF.

The chain links TRBV2 to TRBJ2-5; TRBD2 is a possible D gene (5 bases). The length of the CDR3 is 15 residues. Germline V gene data show CDR1 as SNHLY and CDR2 as FYNNEI. V shed 4 bases and J shed 5 bases, with 17 bases lying between them. The CDR3 sequence is CASSGALAIQETQYF. CDR3 DNA: TGTGCCAGCAGTGGCGCTCTAGCAATTCAGGAGACCCAGTACTTC.

CDR3: CSASPTSGRINEQYF. In DNA, the CDR3 is TGCAGTGCCTCGCCTACTAGCGGGAGAATCAACGAGCAGTACTTC. The chain employs TRBV20-1 and TRBJ2-7, with 11 bases matching TRBD2. V shed 6 bases and J 5 bases; nucleotides not matched to a gene: 12. CDR1 is DFQATT and CDR2 is SNEGSKA in the germline V gene (reference sequence). The CDR3 covers 15 residues.

This clonotype was observed many times. The J gene is TRBJ2-7, the V gene TRBV28, with TRBD1 matching 7 bases. The CDR3 is 14 amino acids. J lost 5 bases, V lost 6 bases, and 10 bases had no gene match. Germline V gives CDR1 MDHEN, CDR2 SYDVKM. The CDR3 region is CASSPVQGVNEQYF. In DNA, the CDR3 is TGTGCCAGCAGCCCTGTTCAGGGGGTCAACGAGCAGTACTTC.

This chain uses TRBV12-3 or TRBV12-4 with TRBJ2-3, with D hard to call. The CDR3 sequence is 12 residues long. V was clipped by 3 bases and J by 4 bases, with 5 bases between them. CDR3 amino acids: CASSFAADTQYF. The CDR3 coding sequence is TGTGCCAGCAGTTTCGCGGCAGATACGCAGTATTTT.